This is a list of T cell receptor beta chains from one sample in a study of beta chain features in type 1 diabetes. Sequencing was performed with immunoSEQ multiplex PCR; in TCRdb, only in-frame clones are kept and a portion is missing. The table records about half a million clones, 11% of them present only once. The specimen was naive CD4+ T cells from blood. Every receptor here comes from a woman in her late teens or twenties in good health. Each CDR3 is given with its conserved first and last residue.

v_call	j_call	cdr3_aa
TRBV4-3	TRBJ2-1	CASSQAWTRNEQFF
TRBV7-9	TRBJ1-2	CASSLGSSGYTF
TRBV7-8	TRBJ2-5	CASRLQGHGGTQYF
TRBV7-2	TRBJ2-6	CASSPQGGSGANVLTF
TRBV5-1	TRBJ2-3	CASSPARGTDTQYF
TRBV29-1	TRBJ1-2	CSVEVGSDYGYTF
TRBV6-5	TRBJ2-4	CASSSLRVAKNIQYF
TRBV5-1	TRBJ1-4	CASNQGSATNEKLFF
TRBV15	TRBJ2-3	CATSRDRLAGGPDTQYF
TRBV4-3	TRBJ2-1	CASTFSPGQADYNEQFF
TRBV7-9	TRBJ1-1	CASSLVWTNTEAFF
TRBV29-1	TRBJ1-1	CSVEWGSDTEAFF
TRBV6-5	TRBJ2-3	CASTAPSTDTQYF
TRBV5-6	TRBJ1-3	CASSTTASGNTIYF
TRBV25-1	TRBJ1-1	CASGFHRTGAEAFF
TRBV15	TRBJ1-6	CATSREKRSPLHF
TRBV18	TRBJ2-1	CASSRSNEQFF
TRBV7-9	TRBJ1-2	CATGGTNYGYTF
TRBV14	TRBJ2-2	CASSLAVTGELFF
TRBV7-8	TRBJ2-1	CASSLARLNNEQFF
TRBV7-2	TRBJ1-3	CASRDFDTIYF
TRBV10-3	TRBJ1-2	CASGNRVGYTF
TRBV7-2	TRBJ1-5	CASSYGGNQPQHF
TRBV11-1	TRBJ2-1	CASSRPGLAGRDEQFF
TRBV29-1	TRBJ1-2	CSVRTGTNYGYTF
TRBV29-1	TRBJ2-1	CSALQDEQFF
TRBV7-9	TRBJ2-7	CASSRNYGAYEQYF
TRBV4-3	TRBJ1-4	CASSRTPGAGNEKLFF
TRBV9	TRBJ2-5	CASSVREQETQYF
TRBV6-5	TRBJ2-1	CASATGYNEQFF